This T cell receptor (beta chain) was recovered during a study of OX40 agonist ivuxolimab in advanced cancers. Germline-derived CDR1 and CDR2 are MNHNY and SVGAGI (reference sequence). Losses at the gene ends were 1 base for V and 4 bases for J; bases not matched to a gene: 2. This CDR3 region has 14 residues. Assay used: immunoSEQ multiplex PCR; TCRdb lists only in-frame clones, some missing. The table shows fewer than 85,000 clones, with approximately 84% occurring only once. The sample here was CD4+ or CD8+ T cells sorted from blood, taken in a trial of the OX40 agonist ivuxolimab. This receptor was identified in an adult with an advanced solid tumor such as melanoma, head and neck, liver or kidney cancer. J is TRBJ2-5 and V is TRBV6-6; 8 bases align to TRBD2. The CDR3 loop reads CASSYLTSGETQYF. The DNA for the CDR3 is TGTGCCAGCAGTTACTTAACTAGCGGAGAGACCCAGTACTTC.